The 29 T cell receptor beta chains presented below share a single source sample, sequenced in a study of tumor-infiltrating lymphocytes in localized non-small cell lung cancer. Some clones are missing from TCRdb's copy, which holds only in-frame ones; the method was immunoSEQ multiplex PCR. The sample lists fewer than 20,000 clones, roughly three quarters occurring once. Material for sequencing was lung tumor tissue. Every receptor here comes from a human donor with non-small cell lung cancer.

J is TRBJ1-1 and V is TRBV11-3; the D is unclear. Trimming took 4 bases from V and 2 from J, leaving 2 bases between them. The CDR3 totals 11 residues. Germline values: CDR1 SGHNT, CDR2 YENEEA. The DNA of the CDR3 is TGTGCCAGCAGCTCAAACACTGAAGCTTTCTTT. The encoded protein is CASSSNTEAFF.

This chain connects TRBV27 to TRBJ1-6, with TRBD1 matching over 7 bases. The V and J ends lost 5 bases and 7 bases, in that order; junction bases with no gene match: 8. There are 15 residues in the CDR3. Germline V gene data show CDR1 as MNHEY and CDR2 as SMNVEV (reference sequence). In DNA form, the CDR3 reads TGTGCCAGCAGTATGCGCCGGGACAGAAATTCACCCCTCCACTTT. It specifies CASSMRRDRNSPLHF.

This clone was observed a handful of times. The same CDR3 also results from other DNA sequences found in this sample. V and J are TRBV7-6 and TRBJ1-2; D ambiguous. CDR1 is SGHVS, CDR2 FNYEAQ, per germline. The V end was cut by 6 bases, the J end by 3 bases, with 5 bases between. This CDR3 contains 11 residues. Here the CDR3 DNA reads TGTGCCAGCAGGGGAGACTATGGCTACACCTTC. The encoded protein is CASRGDYGYTF.

V and J are TRBV7-2 and TRBJ2-7, with 10 bases fitting TRBD2. The V gene's germline CDR1 is SGHTA and CDR2 FQGNSA. V shed 3 bases, J shed 6 bases, and the junction held 5 bases outside the gene matches. CDR3 length: 14 residues. The CDR3 spells CASSFGLAGAEQYF. The CDR3 coding sequence is TGTGCCAGCAGCTTCGGGCTAGCGGGAGCCGAGCAGTACTTC.

This clone occurred once. The chain is built from TRBV30 and TRBJ2-2; no clear D. Germline V CDR1 and CDR2: GTSNPN, SVGIG (reference sequence). Deletions cut 3 bases from V and 0 bases from J, with 8 bases between. The CDR3 is 14 amino acids. DNA of the CDR3: TGTGCCTGGAGGCGGCCTTCGAACACCGGGGAGCTGTTTTTT. As protein: CAWRRPSNTGELFF.

This clone turned up a few times. The chain uses TRBV27 and TRBJ1-1; D may be TRBD1 (6 bases). This CDR3 spans 15 amino acids. Trimming pared 6 bases from V and 0 bases from J, leaving 14 bases between. In germline, CDR1 is MNHEY, CDR2 SMNVEV (reference sequence). The CDR3 loop is CASRKPDSLNTEAFF. The CDR3 DNA follows: TGTGCCAGCAGAAAGCCGGACAGCTTGAACACTGAAGCTTTCTTT.

The chain has TRBV29-1 and TRBJ1-1, with 7 bases identical to TRBD1. With 6 bases clipped from V and 7 bases from J, the junction kept 11 bases outside the gene matches. Germline CDR1 SQVTM, CDR2 ANQGSEA. The CDR3 contains 13 residues. CDR3 DNA: TGCAGCGTGATCGACAGGGTTCTTTATGAAGCTTTCTTT. This encodes CSVIDRVLYEAFF. Full variable domain (missing parts from reference TRBV29-1 and TRBJ1-1): SAVISQKPSRDICQRGTSLTIQCQVDSQVTMMFWYRQQPGQSLTLIATANQGSEATYESGFVIDKFPISRPNLTFSTLTVSNMSPEDSSIYLCSVIDRVLYEAFFGQGTRLTVV.

This clone was detected once. The chain couples TRBV18 to TRBJ1-2; D is perhaps TRBD1 (5 bases). Germline assignment: CDR1 KGHSH and CDR2 LQKENI. The V end was cut by 3 bases, the J end by 6 bases, with 17 bases between. The CDR3 extends over 15 amino acids. CDR3 loop: CASSPAMSGGDGYTF. In nucleotides, the CDR3 is TGTGCCAGCTCACCTGCTATGTCGGGGGGGGATGGCTACACCTTC.

The chain recombines TRBV19 with TRBJ1-4; D is possibly TRBD1 (5 bases). Germline values: CDR1 LNHDA, CDR2 SQIVND (reference sequence). The length of the CDR3 is 16 residues. Trimming stripped 0 bases from V and 8 bases from J, with 16 bases between. The CDR3 reads CASSIEGLGASEKLFF. In nucleotides, the CDR3 is TGTGCCAGTAGTATAGAGGGGCTCGGGGCAAGCGAAAAACTGTTTTTT.

The CDR3 DNA reads as TGTGCCAGCAGCCACAGGGAAAGGGGCCTTTCACCCCTCCACTTT. It specifies CASSHRERGLSPLHF. V and J are TRBV6-6 and TRBJ1-6; D perhaps matches TRBD1 (6 bases). Trimming pared 6 bases from V and 9 bases from J, leaving 18 bases between. The CDR3 loop spans 15 amino acids. Germline assignment: CDR1 MNHNY and CDR2 SVGAGI (reference sequence).

This sequence joins TRBV25-1 and TRBJ2-5; D is undetermined. The CDR3 is made up of 14 amino acids. V gave up 1 base and J gave up 2 bases, with 8 bases separating them. Germline CDR1 MGHDK, CDR2 SYGVNS. The CDR3 DNA sequence: TGTGCCAGCAGTGAATCAACAGTTCAAGAGACCCAGTACTTC. Translating it yields CASSESTVQETQYF.

V usage is TRBV28 and J usage is TRBJ2-3; 9 bases fit TRBD2. Germline-derived CDR1 and CDR2 are MDHEN and SYDVKM. Unmatched junction bases numbered 7, after V lost 7 bases and J lost 5 bases. The CDR3 runs 14 residues. DNA of the CDR3: TGTGCCAGCATCATAGCGGGAGCAGAAGATACGCAGTATTTT. Translating it yields CASIIAGAEDTQYF.

The J gene is TRBJ2-4, the V gene TRBV27; possibly TRBD1 for D (6 bases). Per germline, CDR1 MNHEY and CDR2 SMNVEV (reference sequence). V dropped 0 bases and J dropped 8 bases, with 8 bases sitting between them. There are 13 residues in the CDR3. The CDR3 DNA reads TGTGCCAGCAGTTTATCCGGGACACACATTCAGTACTTC. This codes for CASSLSGTHIQYF.

The V and J genes are TRBV19 and TRBJ1-2, with 8 bases matching TRBD1. Germline values: CDR1 LNHDA, CDR2 SQIVND (reference sequence). CDR3 size: 14 residues. After removal of 4 bases from V and 3 bases from J, the junction contained 4 bases not matched to a gene. The CDR3 region has the DNA TGTGCCAGTAGTAAACCGACAGGGGACTATGGCTACACCTTC. It translates to CASSKPTGDYGYTF. The full variable domain, with the rest looked up from reference TRBV19 and TRBJ1-2, is DGGITQSPKYLFRKEGQNVTLSCEQNLNHDAMYWYRQDPGQGLRLIYYSQIVNDFQKGDIAEGYSVSREKKESFPLTVTSAQKNPTAFYLCASSKPTGDYGYTFGSGTRLTVV.

This clone was seen more than once but under ten times. This CDR3 is CAWSPGTGTRGYTF. The CDR3 nucleotides are TGTGCCTGGAGTCCCGGGACAGGGACCCGGGGCTACACCTTC. The chain links TRBV30 to TRBJ1-2; 9 nucleotides line up with TRBD1. The CDR3 has 14 residues. CDR1 and CDR2 (germline): GTSNPN, SVGIG (reference sequence). Trimming at V came to 2 bases and at J to 8 bases, leaving 9 bases not matched to a gene.

The gene calls are TRBV7-8 and TRBJ1-1; 9 bases line up with TRBD1. The CDR3 spans 16 residues. V was pared by 5 bases and J by 5 bases, with 12 bases of the junction left unmatched. Germline values: CDR1 SGHVS, CDR2 FQNEAQ. The chain's CDR3 is CASSPRQGGTGTEAFF. The CDR3 DNA reads as TGTGCCAGCAGCCCCAGACAGGGGGGAACCGGGACTGAAGCTTTCTTT.

The CDR3 protein is CASSLTGAGNTIYF. The CDR3, as DNA: TGTGCCAGCAGTCTGACAGGGGCTGGAAACACCATATATTTT. V and J are TRBV27 and TRBJ1-3, with 8 bases that match TRBD1. This CDR3 has 14 residues. Germline V gives CDR1 MNHEY, CDR2 SMNVEV (reference sequence). J gave up 2 bases and V 5 bases, and 2 bases lay outside the gene matches.

This chain uses TRBV7-2 with TRBJ2-5; TRBD2 matches 11 bases. The CDR3 spans 16 residues. With V trimmed by 4 bases and J by 2 bases, 6 bases remained unmatched. The V gene's germline CDR1 is SGHTA and CDR2 FQGNSA. CDR3 region: CASSYRLAGLQETQYF. The CDR3 nucleotides read TGTGCCAGCAGCTACCGACTAGCGGGGCTTCAAGAGACCCAGTACTTC.

The chain recombines TRBV7-2 with TRBJ2-2; TRBD2 might be the D (6 bases). CDR3 length: 14 amino acids. In germline, CDR1 is SGHTA, CDR2 FQGNSA. Trimming removed 6 bases from V and 4 bases from J, with 12 bases in between. CDR3 DNA: TGTGCCAGCAGGCGCGGGGAACCCACCGGGGAGCTGTTTTTT. The encoded protein is CASRRGEPTGELFF.

The chain couples TRBV18 to TRBJ1-3, with unresolved D. The CDR3 covers 15 residues. Trimming left V 3 bases short and J 2 bases short, with 11 bases between. Germline CDR1 reads KGHSH; CDR2 reads LQKENI. Here the CDR3 DNA reads TGTGCCAGCTCACCGCGACCGGAGCCTGGAAACACCATATATTTT. Protein sequence: CASSPRPEPGNTIYF. The full variable domain, its missing parts supplied by reference TRBV18 and TRBJ1-3, is NAGVMQNPRHLVRRRGQEARLRCSPMKGHSHVYWYRQLPEEGLKFMVYLQKENIIDESGMPKERFSAEFPKEGPSILRIQQVVRGDSAAYFCASSPRPEPGNTIYFGEGSWLTVV.

The chain couples TRBV7-3 to TRBJ2-1, with a possible D match to TRBD1 (6 bases). The V end was cut by 0 bases, the J end by 7 bases, with 16 bases between. The length of the CDR3 is 16 residues. Germline lookup yields CDR1 SGHTA and CDR2 FQGTGA. CDR3: CASSLTTGKGGNEQFF. Written as DNA, the CDR3 is TGTGCCAGCAGCTTAACCACAGGGAAAGGCGGGAATGAGCAGTTCTTC.

V and J are TRBV19 and TRBJ1-2; D remains unclear. V lost 7 bases to trimming and J lost 5 bases, with 11 bases between them. CDR1 is LNHDA and CDR2 is SQIVND in the germline V gene (reference sequence). This CDR3 has 12 amino acids. The DNA for the CDR3 is TGTGCCAGTATGACATGGGAGTATGGCTACACCTTC. Its protein is CASMTWEYGYTF.

The chain recombines TRBV30 with TRBJ2-4, with 10 positions matching TRBD2. The germline CDR1 and CDR2 sequences are GTSNPN and SVGIG (reference sequence). The ends lost 4 bases at V and 5 bases at J; junction bases unmatched: 2. The CDR3 spans 13 residues. Here the CDR3 DNA reads TGTGCCTGGAAGCGGGAGGGAGAAAACATTCAGTACTTC. It yields the protein CAWKREGENIQYF. Supplemented by reference TRBV30 and TRBJ2-4, the full variable domain reads SQTIHQWPATLVQPVGSPLSLECTVEGTSNPNLYWYRQAAGRGLQLLFYSVGIGQISSEVPQNLSASRPQDRQFILSSKKLLLSDSGFYLCAWKREGENIQYFGAGTRLSVL.

This rearrangement joins TRBV19 to TRBJ1-2, with D possibly matching TRBD1 (6 bases). Germline V lookup: CDR1 LNHDA, CDR2 SQIVND (reference sequence). V was shortened by 5 bases and J by 8 bases, with 15 bases between the two germline ends. The CDR3 has 13 amino acids. The CDR3 sequence: CASSPQWGQGYTF. CDR3 bases: TGTGCCAGTAGTCCTCAGTGGGGGCAAGGCTACACCTTC.

CDR3 DNA: TGTGCCAGCAGTGTCTCCGGGACAAACTATGGCTACACCTTC. This encodes CASSVSGTNYGYTF. V usage is TRBV6-1 and J usage is TRBJ1-2; D may be TRBD1 (6 bases). Germline values: CDR1 MNHNS, CDR2 SASEGT. Trimming took off 4 bases at V and 2 bases at J, with 11 bases between the two ends. The CDR3 is 14 amino acids.

The chain employs TRBV5-4 and TRBJ1-2; 8 nucleotides line up with TRBD1. V lost 5 bases, J lost 8 bases, and 14 bases stayed unmatched. CDR1 is SGHNT and CDR2 is YYREEE in the germline V gene (reference sequence). The CDR3 totals 15 residues. The chain's CDR3 is CASRSGGPTGYGYTF. The CDR3 DNA follows: TGTGCCAGCAGATCAGGGGGCCCTACAGGGTACGGCTACACCTTC.

The sample holds a few counts of this clone. The chain employs TRBV5-1 and TRBJ1-1; D perhaps matches TRBD1 (5 bases). The CDR3 totals 14 residues. Germline loops: CDR1 SGHRS, CDR2 YFSETQ. Trimming removed 0 bases at V and 11 bases at J, with 17 bases between. In DNA form, the CDR3 reads TGCGCCAGCAGCTTGGCGGGGGTGGAAGTAGGGGCTTTCTTT. Translating gives CASSLAGVEVGAFF.

The rearrangement links TRBV7-2 to TRBJ2-7, with D tentatively TRBD1 (6 bases). Trimming cost V 4 bases and J 7 bases, with 14 bases left between them. The CDR3 totals 13 residues. Germline CDR1 is SGHTA and CDR2 is FQGNSA. This chain's CDR3 is CASSYSIQGEQYF. The CDR3 DNA follows: TGTGCCAGCAGCTACTCAATTCAGGGGGAGCAGTACTTC.

The chain combines TRBV19 with TRBJ1-1; a possible D gene is TRBD1 (5 bases). The V and J ends lost 7 bases and 8 bases respectively, with 11 bases between them. This CDR3 contains 11 residues. Per the germline V gene, CDR1 is LNHDA and CDR2 is SQIVND (reference sequence). The CDR3 coding sequence is TGTGCCAGTAACCAGCGGGGGGAAGCTTTCTTT. Protein product: CASNQRGEAFF.